This TCR beta chain emerged from a study of Graves' ophthalmopathy and Graves' hyperthyroidism. With 5 bases removed from V and 4 bases from J, the gap between germline ends came to 14 bases. CDR3 length equals 14 residues. Germline V gene data show CDR1 as SGHVS and CDR2 as FQNEAQ. Amplification from RNA transcripts yielded the TCR beta CDR3 regions. A first-round RT-PCR used HTBI primers, followed by a second-round multiplex PCR. TCRdb redid the calling of the multiplex PCR reads with MiXCR, one entry per CDR3 protein. The sample gives roughly 380,000 distinct CDR3 sequences, 15% of which show up once; roughly 7% is in the top ten. The table lists this clonotype with many counts.

The sequence was collected from a woman between 18 and 30 years old with stable Graves' hyperthyroidism. Sequences were obtained from peripheral blood. V gene TRBV7-8 combines with J gene TRBJ1-2, with D maybe TRBD1 (5 bases). The CDR3 DNA reads TGTGCCAGCAGCCCCACGGGGGGGAGCTATGGCTACACCTTC. Residues: CASSPTGGSYGYTF.